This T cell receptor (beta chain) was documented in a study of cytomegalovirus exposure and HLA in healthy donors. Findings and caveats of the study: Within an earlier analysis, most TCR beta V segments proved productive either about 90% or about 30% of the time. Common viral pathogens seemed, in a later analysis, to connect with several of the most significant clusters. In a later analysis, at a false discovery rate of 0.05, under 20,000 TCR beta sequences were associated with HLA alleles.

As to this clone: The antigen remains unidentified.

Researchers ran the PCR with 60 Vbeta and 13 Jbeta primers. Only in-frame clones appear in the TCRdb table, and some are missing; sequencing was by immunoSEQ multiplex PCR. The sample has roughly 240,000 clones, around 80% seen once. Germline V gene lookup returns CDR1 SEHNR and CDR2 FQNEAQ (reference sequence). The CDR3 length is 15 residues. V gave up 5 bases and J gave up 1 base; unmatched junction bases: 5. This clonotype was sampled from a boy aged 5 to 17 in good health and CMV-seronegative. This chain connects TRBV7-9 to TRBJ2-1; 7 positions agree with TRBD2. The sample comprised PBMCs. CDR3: CASSPLADSYNEQFF. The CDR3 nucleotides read TGTGCCAGCAGCCCGCTAGCGGATTCCTACAATGAGCAGTTCTTC.